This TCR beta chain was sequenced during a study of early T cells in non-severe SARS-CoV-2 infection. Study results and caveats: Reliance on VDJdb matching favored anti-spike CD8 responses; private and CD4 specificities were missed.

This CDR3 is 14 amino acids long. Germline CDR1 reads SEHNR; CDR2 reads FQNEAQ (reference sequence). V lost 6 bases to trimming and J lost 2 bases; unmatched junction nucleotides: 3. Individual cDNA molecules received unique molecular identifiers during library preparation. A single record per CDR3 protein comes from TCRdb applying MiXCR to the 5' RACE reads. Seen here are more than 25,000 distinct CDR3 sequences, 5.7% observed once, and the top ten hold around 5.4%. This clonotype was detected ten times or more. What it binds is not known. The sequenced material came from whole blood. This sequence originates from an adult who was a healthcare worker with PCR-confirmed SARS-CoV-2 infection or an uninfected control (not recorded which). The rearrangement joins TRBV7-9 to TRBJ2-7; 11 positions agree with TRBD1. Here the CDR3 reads CASRTDRGPYEQYF. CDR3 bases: TGTGCCAGCAGGACGGACAGGGGGCCCTACGAGCAGTACTTC. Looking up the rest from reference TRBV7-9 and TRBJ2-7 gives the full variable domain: DTGVSQNPRHKITKRGQNVTFRCDPISEHNRLYWYRQTLGQGPEFLTYFQNEAQLEKSRLLSDRFSAERPKGSFSTLEIQRTEQGDSAMYLCASRTDRGPYEQYFGPGTRLTVT.